What follows describes a single T cell receptor beta chain. These data belong to a study of CD8 T cells in Susac syndrome. Reverse transcription of 0.5 to 1 ug RNA was carried out with random hexamers. With immunoSEQ multiplex PCR, TCR beta CDR3 was amplified across 54 Vbeta and 13 Jbeta. TCRdb called the immunoSEQ multiplex PCR reads again in MiXCR, with one record for every CDR3 protein. The sample holds about 180,000 distinct CDR3 sequences, almost 96% seen once. The CDR3 is made up of 15 amino acids. CDR1 and CDR2 (germline): SGHTA, FQGNSA. Trimming removed 2 bases from V and 2 bases from J, with 13 bases in between.

This clonotype was obtained from a human donor with multiple sclerosis. V gene TRBV7-2 combines with J gene TRBJ2-7; D is perhaps TRBD1 or TRBD2 (5 bases each). The sample comprised CD4+ T cells from PBMCs. The CDR3 loop reads CASSLWAGTPYEQYF. The CDR3 DNA is TGTGCCAGCAGCTTATGGGCAGGGACCCCCTACGAGCAGTACTTC.